The 18 T cell receptor beta chains presented below share a single source sample, sequenced in a study of vaccination effects on CD4 cells after COVID-19. Peptide-pool stimulation followed by sequencing identified expanded antigen-specific CD4+ clonotypes in the ViraFEST assay. CD4+ T cells were isolated after less than 13 days of culture. This table comes from immunoSEQ multiplex PCR, and its TCRdb copy is limited to in-frame clones, with some not included. Here the sample spans about 79,000 clones, roughly 74% being singletons. Their recognized antigens are unknown. The sample here was CD4+ T cells from PBMCs cultured with HCoV-229E spike peptides, taken before COVID-19 vaccination. The source of these receptors is a human donor who received a COVID-19 vaccine.

The J gene is TRBJ2-5, the V gene TRBV11-1; tentative D call: TRBD1 (6 bases). This CDR3 contains 13 residues. Trimming stripped 3 bases from V and 4 bases from J, with 9 bases between. Per the germline V gene, CDR1 is SGHAT and CDR2 is FQDESV (reference sequence). The chain's CDR3 is CASSLTGRETQYF. The CDR3 region has the DNA TGTGCCAGCAGCTTGACAGGTCGAGAGACCCAGTACTTC. Together with reference TRBV11-1 and TRBJ2-5, the CDR3 gives the full variable domain: EAEVAQSPRYKITEKSQAVAFWCDPISGHATLYWYRQILGQGPELLVQFQDESVVDDSQLPKDRFSAERLKGVDSTLKIQPAELGDSAMYLCASSLTGRETQYFGPGTRLLVL.

V and J are TRBV7-2 and TRBJ2-1; possibly TRBD2 for D (6 bases). The CDR3 covers 13 residues. Germline values: CDR1 SGHTA, CDR2 FQGNSA. The V end was cut by 4 bases, the J end by 6 bases, with 10 bases between. The CDR3: CASSYARGNEQFF. The CDR3 DNA sequence: TGTGCCAGCAGCTATGCGCGGGGCAATGAGCAGTTCTTC.

This clone was seen just once. The V and J genes are TRBV5-6 and TRBJ1-5; D might be TRBD1 (6 bases). The CDR3 is made up of 14 amino acids. CDR1 and CDR2 from the germline V gene are SGHDT and YYEEEE. Trimming shortened V by 4 bases and J by 6 bases, and 14 bases separated the two germline ends. CDR3 residues: CASSLQGITQPQHF. DNA of the CDR3: TGTGCCAGCAGCCTACAGGGAATTACTCAGCCCCAGCATTTT.

The rearrangement joins TRBV19 to TRBJ2-5; 7 bases line up with TRBD1. V lost 9 bases and J lost 2; bases outside the gene matches: 6. The CDR3 runs 13 residues. Germline V CDR1 and CDR2: LNHDA, SQIVND (reference sequence). The CDR3 DNA follows: TGTGCCAGCGGGACAGCGAGACAAGAGACCCAGTACTTC. Its protein is CASGTARQETQYF.

This clone was counted a single time. The V call is TRBV5-4, the J call TRBJ2-5; the match to TRBD2 covers 7 bases. The CDR3 sequence is 17 residues long. In germline, CDR1 is SGHNT, CDR2 YYREEE (reference sequence). J lost 2 bases, V lost 4 bases, and 14 bases had no gene match. In DNA, the CDR3 is TGTGCCAGCAGCCCCGGGACTACCGAAAGGCGACAAGAGACCCAGTACTTC. Its translation: CASSPGTTERRQETQYF.

V is TRBV10-2 and J is TRBJ2-1; 8 nucleotides match TRBD2. The CDR3 is made up of 13 amino acids. Germline CDR1 is WSHSY and CDR2 is SAAADI. The CDR3 loop is CAAEPGGSNEQFF. The CDR3 region has the DNA TGCGCTGCTGAACCGGGGGGGTCCAATGAGCAGTTCTTC.

This chain uses TRBV9 with TRBJ1-6; 8 bases are shared with TRBD1. This CDR3 comprises 15 residues. Looked up from germline, CDR1 is SGDLS and CDR2 is YYNGEE. With V trimmed by 2 bases and J by 10 bases, 8 bases remained unmatched. DNA of the CDR3: TGTGCCAGCAGCGTGGGGGGACAGGAAGGCTCACCCCTCCACTTT. This translates into CASSVGGQEGSPLHF. Together with reference TRBV9 and TRBJ1-6, the CDR3 gives the full variable domain: DSGVTQTPKHLITATGQRVTLRCSPRSGDLSVYWYQQSLDQGLQFLIQYYNGEERAKGNILERFSAQQFPDLHSELNLSSLELGDSALYFCASSVGGQEGSPLHFGNGTRLTVT.

This clone was counted only a few times. The CDR3 nucleotides are TGTGCCAGCAGTTTATACAGCTCCTATGGCTACACCTTC. Encoded protein: CASSLYSSYGYTF. The V and J genes are TRBV6-2 or TRBV6-3 and TRBJ1-2, with unresolved D. V lost 4 bases to trimming and J lost 4 bases, with 10 bases between them. Looked up from germline, CDR1 is MNHEY and CDR2 is SVGEGT. CDR3 size: 13 residues.

The chain employs TRBV5-4 and TRBJ1-2; no clear D gene. CDR3 length: 13 amino acids. The germline V and J ends were trimmed by 5 bases and 2 bases, with 10 bases remaining between them. Per germline, CDR1 SGHNT and CDR2 YYREEE (reference sequence). As DNA, the CDR3 is TGTGCCAGCAGTCAAGACAAGAACTATGGCTACACCTTC. Amino acids: CASSQDKNYGYTF. Full variable domain (rest looked up from reference TRBV5-4 and TRBJ1-2): ETGVTQSPTHLIKTRGQQVTLRCSSQSGHNTVSWYQQALGQGPQFIFQYYREEENGRGNFPPRFSGLQFPNYSSELNVNALELDDSALYLCASSQDKNYGYTFGSGTRLTVV.

The CDR3 coding sequence is TGCGCCAGCAGCTTGGCTCAGAGTAGTATGGGCACTGAAGCTTTCTTT. Protein: CASSLAQSSMGTEAFF. The chain couples TRBV5-1 to TRBJ1-1; D ambiguous. V was shortened by 0 bases and J by 4 bases, with 16 bases between the two germline ends. CDR1 and CDR2 (germline): SGHRS, YFSETQ. The CDR3 spans 16 residues.

The chain recombines TRBV27 with TRBJ1-2, with D maybe TRBD1 (5 bases). Germline lookup yields CDR1 MNHEY and CDR2 SMNVEV (reference sequence). This CDR3 has 15 residues. Trimming removed 0 bases at V and 4 bases at J, with 12 bases between. The CDR3 coding sequence is TGTGCCAGCAGTTTATCAGGGGCTCCTTCCTATGGCTACACCTTC. Translated: CASSLSGAPSYGYTF.

Only a few counts were recorded for this clone. One junction end disagrees with the germline gene, perhaps due to a read error. V gene TRBV5-8 combines with J gene TRBJ2-1, with D tentatively TRBD2 (6 bases). Germline CDR1 SGHTS, CDR2 YDEGEE. The length of the CDR3 is 15 residues. This chain's CDR3 is CASSLGLASFNEQFF. The CDR3 coding sequence is TGTGCCAGCAGCTTGGGGCTAGCGTCCTTCAATGAGCAGTTCTTC.

The chain employs TRBV6-4 and TRBJ1-2, with D hard to call. Germline V lookup: CDR1 MRHNA, CDR2 SNTAGT. The CDR3 extends over 16 amino acids. V shed 2 bases and J shed 6 bases, with 19 bases lying between them. The CDR3 sequence is CASSDTPQAFANGYTF. Written as DNA, the CDR3 is TGTGCCAGCAGTGACACACCCCAGGCTTTTGCGAATGGCTACACCTTC.

This clone was seen a handful of times. The chain couples TRBV5-1 to TRBJ1-1, with TRBD1 as a possible D gene (5 bases). The CDR3 covers 15 residues. V was pared by 1 base and J by 7 bases, with 17 bases between. Germline CDR1 and CDR2: SGHRS and YFSETQ. CDR3 residues: CASSLLDGQGSEAFF. In DNA form, the CDR3 reads TGCGCCAGCAGCTTGCTCGACGGCCAGGGCAGTGAAGCTTTCTTT.

This chain joins TRBV24-1 and TRBJ1-4, with no clear D. This CDR3 contains 17 residues. Germline-derived CDR1 and CDR2 are KGHDR and SFDVKD. V was pared by 0 bases and J by 3 bases, with 13 bases between. CDR3 bases: TGTGCCACCAGTGATTTGATGCCCGCAGAGTCTAATGAAAAACTGTTTTTT. The encoded protein is CATSDLMPAESNEKLFF.

V is TRBV24-1 and J is TRBJ1-1; maybe TRBD1 (5 bases). Trimming left V 3 bases short and J 10 bases short, with 17 bases between. Per the germline V gene, CDR1 is KGHDR and CDR2 is SFDVKD. This CDR3 has 14 residues. The CDR3 protein is CATSDIVGTRGAFF. The CDR3 DNA follows: TGTGCCACCAGTGATATAGTAGGGACCCGAGGAGCTTTCTTT.

The chain is built from TRBV6-2 or TRBV6-3 and TRBJ1-2; weak D call: TRBD1 (5 bases). The CDR3 loop spans 20 amino acids. Germline assignment: CDR1 MNHEY and CDR2 SVGEGT. Trimming shortened V by 5 bases and J by 3 bases, and 31 bases separated the two germline ends. CDR3 loop: CASSPLTGISPTSWDYGYTF. The CDR3, as DNA: TGTGCCAGCAGTCCACTAACAGGTATCAGCCCGACATCATGGGACTATGGCTACACCTTC.

The chain joins TRBV29-1 to TRBJ1-2; 8 nucleotides align to TRBD1. After removal of 4 bases from V and 8 bases from J, the junction contained 6 bases not matched to a gene. CDR1 and CDR2 from the germline V gene are SQVTM and ANQGSEA. The CDR3 spans 12 residues. CDR3 DNA sequence: TGCAGCGTTGTAGGACAGGGTTGGGGCTACACCTTC. Translated: CSVVGQGWGYTF.